Shown below are 26 T cell receptor beta chains from a single sample sequenced in a study of human T cells and chemical hapten exposure. Using its own MiXCR run on the RACE reads, TCRdb lists one record per CDR3 protein. The profile covers 300,000 to 450,000 distinct CDR3 sequences, with 4.5% to 6% appearing a single time and 2.5% to 3% taken by the ten largest. The sample's time point: pre-sensitization, week 0. Regarding treatment: therapeutic diphenylcyclopropenone sensitization with weekly scalp DPC. Specimen: whole blood, collected in connection with sensitization to the hapten diphenylcyclopropenone (DPC). The source of these receptors is a woman in her 50s with alopecia areata. Some clones in this sample may be carry-over from other donors' samples.

This clonotype was recorded many times. The chain joins TRBV6-2 or TRBV6-3 to TRBJ2-1; 11 bases match TRBD2. Germline assignment: CDR1 MNHEY and CDR2 SVGEGT. The trim removed 2 bases at V and 7 bases at J, leaving 4 bases unmatched. The CDR3 runs 15 residues. In nucleotides, the CDR3 is TGTGCCAGCAGTTACCCCCTAGCGGGGGGAAATGAGCAGTTCTTC. Its translation is CASSYPLAGGNEQFF.

This clonotype was found many times. The J gene is TRBJ1-5, the V gene TRBV27; TRBD1 aligns across 7 bases. J gave up 5 bases and V 0 bases, and 1 base lay outside the gene matches. The length of the CDR3 is 14 residues. CDR1 and CDR2 from the germline V gene are MNHEY and SMNVEV (reference sequence). CDR3 region: CASSLSTGHQPQHF. CDR3 DNA: TGTGCCAGCAGTTTATCGACAGGGCATCAGCCCCAGCATTTT.

The V gene is TRBV2, the J gene TRBJ2-7; the D is unclear. This CDR3 comprises 12 residues. Germline-derived CDR1 and CDR2 are SNHLY and FYNNEI. Trimming left V 2 bases short and J 3 bases short, with 5 bases between. The CDR3 coding sequence is TGTGCCAGCAGTGAAACATACTACGAGCAGTACTTC. Protein sequence: CASSETYYEQYF.

The rearrangement uses TRBV12-3 or TRBV12-4 and TRBJ2-3; 9 bases line up with TRBD1. V was clipped by 5 bases and J by 6 bases; unmatched bases: 6. The CDR3 loop spans 14 amino acids. CDR3 protein: CASSPTGGFDTQYF. Here the CDR3 DNA reads TGTGCCAGCAGTCCGACAGGGGGATTTGATACGCAGTATTTT.

The DNA for the CDR3 is TGTGCCAGCAGCCCCACGGACAGCTATAATGAAAAACTGTTTTTT. It translates to CASSPTDSYNEKLFF. This sequence joins TRBV27 and TRBJ1-4, with D perhaps matching TRBD1 (6 bases). CDR1 is MNHEY, CDR2 SMNVEV, per germline (reference sequence). Deletions cut 6 bases from V and 4 bases from J, with 15 bases between. There are 15 residues in the CDR3.

This clonotype has at least ten counts. The V call is TRBV13, the J call TRBJ2-1; 14 bases are shared with TRBD2. The ends lost 4 bases at V and 0 bases at J; junction bases unmatched: 11. Per the germline V gene, CDR1 is PRHDT and CDR2 is FYEKMQ (reference sequence). The CDR3 has 20 residues. The CDR3 DNA reads as TGTGCCAGCAGCTCCTATCGCAGGACTAGCGGGAGGAGCTCCTACAATGAGCAGTTCTTC. This sequence encodes CASSSYRRTSGRSSYNEQFF.

V is TRBV27 and J is TRBJ2-3; 12 nucleotides align to TRBD2. With V trimmed by 2 bases and J by 4 bases, 7 bases remained unmatched. Germline-derived CDR1 and CDR2 are MNHEY and SMNVEV (reference sequence). The CDR3 has 17 amino acids. The CDR3 is CASSLTTSGRWADTQYF. DNA of the CDR3: TGTGCCAGCAGTTTAACGACTAGCGGGAGATGGGCAGATACGCAGTATTTT.

This clonotype was counted at least ten times. This chain connects TRBV28 to TRBJ1-5; D gene unclear. Trimming removed 7 bases at V and 8 bases at J, with 15 bases between. The V gene's germline CDR1 is MDHEN and CDR2 SYDVKM. This CDR3 comprises 13 residues. CDR3 region: CASTPRGMKPQHF. CDR3 bases: TGTGCCAGCACTCCCAGAGGAATGAAGCCCCAGCATTTT.

The sample holds many counts of this clonotype. This chain uses TRBV7-8 with TRBJ1-5; 8 bases map to TRBD1. Germline lookup yields CDR1 SGHVS and CDR2 FQNEAQ. The CDR3 runs to 15 residues. V shed 1 base, J shed 5 bases, and the junction held 4 bases outside the gene matches. CDR3 sequence reads: CASSLEVTGDQPQHF. For the CDR3, the DNA is TGTGCCAGCAGCTTAGAGGTGACAGGGGATCAGCCCCAGCATTTT.

This rearrangement joins TRBV5-1 to TRBJ2-5; no clear D. The CDR3 extends over 14 amino acids. CDR1 and CDR2 from the germline V gene are SGHRS and YFSETQ. Trimming shortened V by 1 base and J by 5 bases, and 12 bases separated the two germline ends. As DNA, the CDR3 is TGCGCCAGCAGCTTGAATCCCGTGGCGGAGACCCAGTACTTC. Translated: CASSLNPVAETQYF.

Ten or more counts support this clonotype. The genes are TRBV9 and TRBJ2-2; D might be TRBD1 (6 bases). V was trimmed by 3 bases and J by 1 base, leaving 13 bases between them. The CDR3 length is 16 residues. Germline V gene lookup returns CDR1 SGDLS and CDR2 YYNGEE. CDR3 sequence (DNA): TGTGCCAGCAGCGGGGGCAGGGGTCGGAACACCGGGGAGCTGTTTTTT. Translation gives CASSGGRGRNTGELFF.

This clonotype was counted between two and nine times. The chain links TRBV7-2 to TRBJ2-3; D perhaps matches TRBD1 (6 bases). This CDR3 is built from 15 residues. Germline lookup yields CDR1 SGHTA and CDR2 FQGNSA. The V end lost 0 bases, the J end lost 3 bases, and 10 bases lay between the germline ends. The CDR3 coding sequence is TGTGCCAGCAGCTTAGCCAGGGGTAGGACAGATACGCAGTATTTT. Protein: CASSLARGRTDTQYF.

J is TRBJ2-5 and V is TRBV12-3 or TRBV12-4, with TRBD1 matching over 7 bases. The trim removed 6 bases at V and 1 base at J, leaving 5 bases unmatched. This CDR3 is 14 amino acids long. The DNA of the CDR3 is TGTGCCAGCAGAGCCGGGACAGTCCAAGAGACCCAGTACTTC. Translation gives CASRAGTVQETQYF.

The chain has TRBV3-1 and TRBJ2-2; 14 nucleotides line up with TRBD2. CDR3 size: 22 residues. Germline CDR1 is LGHDT and CDR2 is YNNKEL (reference sequence). The V and J ends lost 4 bases and 6 bases, in that order; junction bases with no gene match: 22. Here the CDR3 DNA reads TGTGCCAGCAGCCGCTTCCACCCAGGGATCCTGACTAGCGGGAGGGCGGCCGGGGAGCTGTTTTTT. Its translation is CASSRFHPGILTSGRAAGELFF.

The genes are TRBV6-2 or TRBV6-3 and TRBJ2-1; 13 nucleotides line up with TRBD2. Germline V CDR1 and CDR2: MNHEY, SVGEGT. Trimming at V came to 6 bases and at J to 8 bases, leaving 7 bases not matched to a gene. This CDR3 is built from 15 residues. The CDR3 DNA sequence: TGTGCCAGCAGCCGTGGACTAGCGGGAGAGGATGAGCAGTTCTTC. This translates into CASSRGLAGEDEQFF.

This clonotype appeared many times. V and J are TRBV27 and TRBJ2-1; D not resolved. Germline-derived CDR1 and CDR2 are MNHEY and SMNVEV (reference sequence). This CDR3 region has 11 residues. The V and J ends lost 2 bases and 8 bases respectively, with 4 bases between them. The CDR3 is CASSLGYEQFF. CDR3 nucleotide sequence: TGTGCCAGCAGTTTAGGGTATGAGCAGTTCTTC.

The sample holds one count of this clonotype. V is TRBV28 and J is TRBJ1-2; D ambiguous. Germline loops: CDR1 MDHEN, CDR2 SYDVKM. This CDR3 is 12 amino acids long. V was clipped by 4 bases and J by 6 bases, with 9 bases between them. CDR3 DNA: TGTGCCAGCAGTTCGGCGGTAGATGGCTACACCTTC. Translating it yields CASSSAVDGYTF.

This clonotype was detected ten times or more. The V gene is TRBV15, the J gene TRBJ2-6; possible D gene TRBD1, 5 bases. Germline CDR1 and CDR2: LNHNV and YYDKDF (reference sequence). This CDR3 is 15 amino acids long. The V end lost 5 bases, the J end lost 4 bases, and 12 bases lay between the germline ends. The CDR3 nucleotides are TGTGCCACCAGCCGTACAGGTACCGGGGCCAACGTCCTGACTTTC. This gives the protein CATSRTGTGANVLTF.

This clonotype was counted at least ten times. The V call is TRBV28, the J call TRBJ1-2; D not certain. This CDR3 contains 15 residues. Germline CDR1 and CDR2: MDHEN and SYDVKM. Trimming shortened V by 7 bases and J by 2 bases, and 17 bases separated the two germline ends. CDR3: CASTTPSALNYGYTF. For the CDR3, the DNA is TGTGCCAGCACCACCCCAAGCGCCTTAAACTATGGCTACACCTTC.

J is TRBJ2-5 and V is TRBV7-2; D unresolved. V was clipped by 5 bases and J by 4 bases, with 17 bases between them. Germline assignment: CDR1 SGHTA and CDR2 FQGNSA. The CDR3 is made up of 15 amino acids. The CDR3 reads CASSPGEVAVETQYF. The CDR3 region has the DNA TGTGCCAGCAGCCCCGGCGAGGTAGCAGTAGAGACCCAGTACTTC. Full variable domain (missing parts from reference TRBV7-2 and TRBJ2-5): GAGVSQSPSNKVTEKGKDVELRCDPISGHTALYWYRQSLGQGLEFLIYFQGNSAPDKSGLPSDRFSAERTGGSVSTLTIQRTQQEDSAVYLCASSPGEVAVETQYFGPGTRLLVL.

A few counts support this clonotype. In DNA, the CDR3 is TGTGCCAGCAGCTTAACCGGGATGGGGTCCTACGAGCAGTACTTC. Translated: CASSLTGMGSYEQYF. The chain links TRBV7-3 to TRBJ2-7; D possibly corresponds to TRBD2 (5 bases). Trimming stripped 0 bases from V and 1 base from J, with 10 bases between. Germline V gene sequence: CDR1 SGHTA, CDR2 FQGTGA. This CDR3 is 15 amino acids long.

This chain uses TRBV27 with TRBJ2-7; no reliable D call. In germline, CDR1 is MNHEY, CDR2 SMNVEV (reference sequence). V lost 5 bases, J lost 2 bases, and 7 bases lay in between. The CDR3 is made up of 12 amino acids. In nucleotides, the CDR3 is TGTGCCAGCAGTAACGGGCCCTACGAGCAGTACTTC. It codes for CASSNGPYEQYF.

In this sample, this clonotype turned up a few times. This chain links TRBV29-1 with TRBJ1-4; no clear D gene. Trimming took 4 bases from V and 7 from J, leaving 4 bases between them. The germline V gene has CDR1 SQVTM and CDR2 ANQGSEA. The CDR3 extends over 10 amino acids. DNA for the CDR3: TGCAGCGTTGGAGGTGAAAAACTGTTTTTT. Encoded protein: CSVGGEKLFF.

In this sample, this clonotype turned up a few times. The chain uses TRBV6-1 and TRBJ1-4, with 7 positions matching TRBD1. CDR1 and CDR2 from the germline V gene are MNHNS and SASEGT. V shed 7 bases and J 8 bases; nucleotides not matched to a gene: 13. CDR3 size: 15 residues. The CDR3 reads CASNHEGQREEKLFF. The CDR3 DNA follows: TGTGCCAGCAACCATGAGGGACAGAGAGAGGAAAAACTGTTTTTT.

This chain joins TRBV7-4 and TRBJ2-3; 11 bases are shared with TRBD2. Per germline, CDR1 SGHVT and CDR2 SQSDAQ. V lost 3 bases to trimming and J lost 1 base; unmatched junction nucleotides: 6. This CDR3 comprises 17 residues. CDR3 sequence reads: CASSFSGRAWGTDTQYF. DNA for the CDR3: TGTGCCAGCAGCTTTAGCGGGAGGGCCTGGGGCACAGATACGCAGTATTTT.

Many counts were recorded for this clonotype. The V call is TRBV7-9, the J call TRBJ2-3; unclear D gene. The CDR3 consists of 15 residues. V lost 1 base and J lost 5, with 13 bases in between. The V gene's germline CDR1 is SEHNR and CDR2 FQNEAQ (reference sequence). The CDR3 nucleotides read TGTGCCAGCAGCTTAGAAAAGTTAGGCGGAGATACGCAGTATTTT. It specifies CASSLEKLGGDTQYF.